What follows are 25 T cell receptor beta chains derived from one specimen sequenced in a study of T-cell reconstitution after alpha-beta-depleted transplantation in children. Construction of the TCRbeta library involved unique molecular identifiers. TCRdb re-analysed the PCR reads in MiXCR, keeping a single row per CDR3 protein. The sample consists of some 200,000 distinct CDR3 sequences, roughly 6% of them appearing once. The input for sequencing was PBMCs, taken before TCRalphabeta/CD19-depleted stem cell transplant. The receptors shown here come from a girl under three years old with combined immunodeficiency, due to receive a stem cell transplant.

Ten or more counts support this clonotype. The chain is built from TRBV10-3 and TRBJ1-2; D gene unclear. V shed 10 bases and J shed 8 bases, with 8 bases lying between them. The V gene's germline CDR1 is ENHRY and CDR2 SYGVKD. The CDR3 is 9 amino acids. This CDR3 reads CATPTGYTF. CDR3 DNA sequence: TGTGCCACTCCTACGGGCTACACCTTC.

This clonotype came up many times. The V gene is TRBV29-1, the J gene TRBJ2-5, with D perhaps TRBD1 (5 bases). V dropped 8 bases and J dropped 4 bases, with 17 bases sitting between them. This CDR3 spans 13 amino acids. In germline, CDR1 is SQVTM, CDR2 ANQGSEA. Written as DNA, the CDR3 is TGCAGCATCTGGACATATGCAGGAGAGACCCAGTACTTC. It is translated as CSIWTYAGETQYF.

This clonotype showed up many times. The chain uses TRBV19 and TRBJ2-3; D possibly corresponds to TRBD1 (6 bases). Trimming shortened V by 6 bases and J by 1 base, and 14 bases separated the two germline ends. The CDR3 consists of 15 residues. Germline values: CDR1 LNHDA, CDR2 SQIVND (reference sequence). CDR3 residues: CASRSPGVGTDTQYF. DNA for the CDR3: TGTGCCAGTAGAAGTCCAGGGGTGGGCACAGATACGCAGTATTTT.

This clonotype was detected many times. The chain combines TRBV9 with TRBJ2-6; no reliable D call. CDR3 length: 17 residues. CDR1 and CDR2 (germline): SGDLS, YYNGEE. V lost 0 bases, J lost 0 bases, and 10 bases lay in between. The CDR3 region is CASSVEIRFSGANVLTF. CDR3 bases: TGTGCCAGCAGCGTAGAAATTAGGTTCTCTGGGGCCAACGTCCTGACTTTC.

In its sample, this clonotype was seen a few times. The CDR3 nucleotides read TGTGCCAGCAGCACGGGACAGGGGGGATTCTATGGCTACACCTTC. As protein: CASSTGQGGFYGYTF. V is TRBV5-5 and J is TRBJ1-2; 11 positions agree with TRBD1. The germline V gene has CDR1 SGHKS and CDR2 YYEKEE (reference sequence). CDR3 size: 15 residues. J gave up 4 bases and V 4 bases, and 6 bases lay outside the gene matches.

Many counts were recorded for this clonotype. The V call is TRBV20-1, the J call TRBJ2-7; 8 bases fit TRBD1. The germline CDR1 and CDR2 sequences are DFQATT and SNEGSKA (reference sequence). The trim removed 5 bases at V and 3 bases at J, leaving 6 bases unmatched. This CDR3 has 13 amino acids. The CDR3: CSAPRQGNYEQYF. Here the CDR3 DNA reads TGCAGTGCTCCCAGACAGGGGAACTACGAGCAGTACTTC.

This clonotype was observed at least ten times. The chain recombines TRBV14 with TRBJ2-3; D gene unclear. V dropped 4 bases and J dropped 7 bases, with 9 bases sitting between them. This CDR3 has 12 residues. Germline-derived CDR1 and CDR2 are SGHDN and FVKESK. Here the CDR3 reads CASSRSPNTQYF. Written as DNA, the CDR3 is TGTGCCAGCAGCCGATCCCCGAATACGCAGTATTTT.

This clonotype was recorded many times. The rearrangement joins TRBV5-1 to TRBJ2-4, with 7 bases fitting TRBD1. Germline CDR1 reads SGHRS; CDR2 reads YFSETQ. The V and J ends lost 0 bases and 8 bases, in that order; junction bases with no gene match: 17. There are 18 residues in the CDR3. The CDR3 here is CASSLGWGTADYLDIQYF. CDR3 coding DNA: TGCGCCAGCAGCTTGGGGTGGGGGACAGCCGACTATTTGGACATTCAGTACTTC.

This clonotype appeared many times. In DNA form, the CDR3 reads TGTGCCAGCAGTTGGCCCGACAGGGGGTCTTACAATGAGCAGTTCTTC. Translated: CASSWPDRGSYNEQFF. The genes are TRBV27 and TRBJ2-1, with 9 bases that match TRBD1. The germline CDR1 and CDR2 sequences are MNHEY and SMNVEV (reference sequence). V gave up 4 bases and J gave up 4 bases; unmatched junction bases: 8. This CDR3 contains 16 residues.

This clonotype was counted ten times or more. The rearrangement links TRBV9 to TRBJ2-1, with a possible D match to TRBD2 (6 bases). Germline-derived CDR1 and CDR2 are SGDLS and YYNGEE. Trimming left V 6 bases short and J 0 bases short, with 13 bases between. The CDR3 is 15 amino acids. The CDR3 region is CASTAGISSYNEQFF. In DNA, the CDR3 is TGTGCCAGCACTGCGGGGATAAGCTCCTACAATGAGCAGTTCTTC.

This clonotype was detected ten times or more. The chain employs TRBV5-8 and TRBJ1-3; D is unresolved. The length of the CDR3 is 16 residues. V lost 4 bases and J 0 bases, leaving 14 bases between the germline ends. Germline V gene data show CDR1 as SGHTS and CDR2 as YDEGEE. In DNA form, the CDR3 reads TGTGCCAGCAGCACCTGGCTGGGCACCTCTGGAAACACCATATATTTT. This gives the protein CASSTWLGTSGNTIYF.

This chain connects TRBV7-8 to TRBJ2-1; perhaps TRBD1 as D (5 bases). The CDR3 is 14 residues long. V shed 1 base and J shed 6 bases, with 10 bases lying between them. Germline CDR1 is SGHVS and CDR2 is FQNEAQ. CDR3 loop: CASSLGGWGNEQFF. The CDR3 coding sequence is TGTGCCAGCAGCTTAGGGGGCTGGGGCAATGAGCAGTTCTTC.

This clonotype was observed a handful of times. The rearrangement links TRBV20-1 to TRBJ1-6, with a weak D call TRBD1 (6 bases). The germline V gene encodes CDR1 DFQATT and CDR2 SNEGSKA (reference sequence). The V end was cut by 2 bases, the J end by 8 bases, with 19 bases between. CDR3 size: 16 residues. The CDR3 bases are TGCAGTGCTAGATATAAGAAGGACAGAATTCATTCACCCCTCCACTTT. This codes for CSARYKKDRIHSPLHF.

The sample holds many counts of this clonotype. This sequence joins TRBV20-1 and TRBJ2-2; D is perhaps TRBD1 (6 bases). V lost 5 bases and J 1 base, leaving 11 bases between the germline ends. From germline, CDR1 is DFQATT and CDR2 SNEGSKA (reference sequence). This CDR3 region has 14 residues. The CDR3 here is CSADRTENTGELFF. DNA of the CDR3: TGCAGTGCTGATCGGACAGAGAACACCGGGGAGCTGTTTTTT.

This rearrangement joins TRBV7-2 to TRBJ2-7, with a possible D match to TRBD2 (5 bases). The CDR3 extends over 13 amino acids. Germline V gene lookup returns CDR1 SGHTA and CDR2 FQGNSA. Trimming removed 3 bases from V and 3 bases from J, with 9 bases in between. The CDR3 sequence: CASSLADYYEQYF. DNA for the CDR3: TGTGCCAGCAGCTTGGCAGACTACTACGAGCAGTACTTC.

This clonotype was seen many times. This sequence joins TRBV20-1 and TRBJ2-4; the D gene is possibly TRBD1 (8 bases). V gave up 1 base and J gave up 8 bases, with 15 bases separating them. The germline gives CDR1 DFQATT, CDR2 SNEGSKA (reference sequence). This CDR3 region has 14 residues. Here the CDR3 reads CSARGPTGGDIQYF. The CDR3 DNA reads TGCAGTGCTAGAGGTCCTACAGGGGGGGACATTCAGTACTTC.

At least ten counts were recorded for this clonotype. The chain carries TRBV4-2 and TRBJ2-1; 10 bases are a match to TRBD1. Germline CDR1 reads LGHNA; CDR2 reads YNFKEQ. V was pared by 4 bases and J by 5 bases, with 5 bases of the junction left unmatched. The CDR3 runs to 15 residues. CDR3 sequence (DNA): TGTGCCAGCAGCCTCTGGACAGGGGGAAACAATGAGCAGTTCTTC. Its translation: CASSLWTGGNNEQFF.

The CDR3 region has the DNA TGTGCCAGCAGCCAAGTTGGTGAAAAACTGTTTTTT. Protein: CASSQVGEKLFF. The chain employs TRBV16 and TRBJ1-4; D call uncertain. The CDR3 covers 12 residues. V was cut by 2 bases and J by 7 bases, with 5 bases left in between. Germline CDR1 KGHSY, CDR2 FQNENV.

This clonotype was detected many times. The chain joins TRBV29-1 to TRBJ2-6; D tentatively reads TRBD1 or TRBD2 (5 bases each). With 1 base removed from V and 4 bases from J, the gap between germline ends came to 8 bases. The CDR3 covers 14 residues. Germline V gene sequence: CDR1 SQVTM, CDR2 ANQGSEA. CDR3 residues: CSVEVGEGANVLTF. Here the CDR3 DNA reads TGCAGCGTTGAAGTGGGGGAGGGGGCCAACGTCCTGACTTTC.

This clonotype was detected many times. The chain couples TRBV6-1 to TRBJ2-2, with D unresolved. V was trimmed by 6 bases and J by 8 bases, leaving 7 bases between them. CDR1 is MNHNS, CDR2 SASEGT, per germline. The CDR3 extends over 11 amino acids. The CDR3 spells CASRVGGELFF. Written as DNA, the CDR3 is TGTGCCAGCAGGGTCGGAGGGGAGCTGTTTTTT.

This clonotype was picked up many times. The chain is built from TRBV7-2 and TRBJ2-7; 15 nucleotides align to TRBD2. Germline V gives CDR1 SGHTA, CDR2 FQGNSA. Germline trimming cut 4 bases from V and 4 bases from J; bases unmatched to any gene: 5. The CDR3 has 16 amino acids. Written as DNA, the CDR3 is TGTGCCAGCAGCTCGGGACTAGCGGGAGGAAGGTACGAGCAGTACTTC. It translates to CASSSGLAGGRYEQYF.

In this sample, this clonotype turned up many times. The chain uses TRBV29-1 and TRBJ2-7; D uncertain. The CDR3 is 10 residues long. The V gene lost 7 bases and the J gene lost 9 bases, with 13 bases spanning the gap. Per germline, CDR1 SQVTM and CDR2 ANQGSEA. CDR3 residues: CSGGSPGQYF. CDR3 bases: TGCAGCGGAGGCTCCCCGGGGCAGTACTTC.

This clonotype was seen many times. The V and J genes are TRBV5-4 and TRBJ2-3, with D perhaps TRBD1 or TRBD2 (5 bases each). Germline V gene sequence: CDR1 SGHNT, CDR2 YYREEE (reference sequence). This CDR3 has 16 residues. Deletions cut 4 bases from V and 3 bases from J, with 18 bases between. The CDR3 sequence is CASSRPFTGPTDTQYF. CDR3 nucleotide sequence: TGTGCCAGCAGCAGACCTTTTACGGGGCCTACAGATACGCAGTATTTT.

Many counts were recorded for this clonotype. The chain recombines TRBV5-1 with TRBJ2-1, with D perhaps matching TRBD1 or TRBD2 (5 bases each). This CDR3 has 15 amino acids. Deletions cut 6 bases from V and 6 bases from J, with 19 bases between. Per the germline V gene, CDR1 is SGHRS and CDR2 is YFSETQ. The CDR3 sequence is CASTSGTIRANEQFF. CDR3 DNA sequence: TGCGCCAGCACGTCCGGGACCATTAGGGCCAATGAGCAGTTCTTC. Full variable domain (remainder filled in from reference TRBV5-1 and TRBJ2-1): KAGVTQTPRYLIKTRGQQVTLSCSPISGHRSVSWYQQTPGQGLQFLFEYFSETQRNKGNFPGRFSGRQFSNSRSEMNVSTLELGDSALYLCASTSGTIRANEQFFGPGTRLTVL.

This clonotype was observed many times. The chain combines TRBV5-1 with TRBJ1-5; 8 bases match TRBD1. The V segment lost 1 base and the J segment 0 bases; nucleotides outside the gene matches: 9. Germline V gene sequence: CDR1 SGHRS, CDR2 YFSETQ. The CDR3 loop spans 18 amino acids. The CDR3 nucleotides read TGCGCCAGCAGCTTGTTCCCGCAGGGGGCATATAGCAATCAGCCCCAGCATTTT. Translated, it gives CASSLFPQGAYSNQPQHF.